Presented here are 32 T cell receptor beta chains from one specimen sequenced in a study of cytomegalovirus exposure and HLA in healthy donors. Amplification used 60 Vbeta primers and 13 Jbeta primers. Assay: immunoSEQ multiplex PCR; the TCRdb copy retains only in-frame clones and omits some. Of about 220,000 clones in the sample, roughly 88% are singletons; the top ten hold more than 0.6%. Sequencing was performed on PBMCs. The receptor set was obtained from a boy between 2 and 10 years old in good health and CMV-seronegative.

This sequence joins TRBV5-1 and TRBJ2-3; D perhaps matches TRBD2 (5 bases). The CDR3 length is 17 residues. Germline values: CDR1 SGHRS, CDR2 YFSETQ. Trimming took 4 bases from V and 1 from J, leaving 19 bases between them. Written as DNA, the CDR3 is TGCGCCAGCAGCCCGGGGTTATCTGAGCCAGGCACAGATACGCAGTATTTT. Translating gives CASSPGLSEPGTDTQYF. Full variable domain (remainder filled in from reference TRBV5-1 and TRBJ2-3): KAGVTQTPRYLIKTRGQQVTLSCSPISGHRSVSWYQQTPGQGLQFLFEYFSETQRNKGNFPGRFSGRQFSNSRSEMNVSTLELGDSALYLCASSPGLSEPGTDTQYFGPGTRLTVL.

This chain's CDR3 is CAWSGQVVSSTDTQYF. CDR3 sequence (DNA): TGTGCCTGGAGTGGTCAGGTCGTATCTAGCACAGATACGCAGTATTTT. V gene TRBV30 combines with J gene TRBJ2-3; D is uncertain. The germline V gene encodes CDR1 GTSNPN and CDR2 SVGIG (reference sequence). This CDR3 has 16 residues. The V end lost 1 base, the J end lost 0 bases, and 14 bases lay between the germline ends. Based on the CDR3 plus reference TRBV30 and TRBJ2-3, the full variable domain is SQTIHQWPATLVQPVGSPLSLECTVEGTSNPNLYWYRQAAGRGLQLLFYSVGIGQISSEVPQNLSASRPQDRQFILSSKKLLLSDSGFYLCAWSGQVVSSTDTQYFGPGTRLTVL.

This sequence joins TRBV4-1 and TRBJ2-3, with D uncertain. Germline V gene data show CDR1 as MGHRA and CDR2 as YSYEKL. The CDR3 is made up of 11 amino acids. Deletions cut 5 bases from V and 8 bases from J, with 8 bases between. The CDR3 spells CASSNTSTQYF. The CDR3 DNA is TGCGCCAGCAGCAACACCAGTACGCAGTATTTT.

J is TRBJ2-2 and V is TRBV21-1; the table gives TRBD2 as D, unverified against the DNA. TRBV21-1 has pseudogene status. This CDR3 is built from 17 residues. The CDR3, as DNA: TGTGCCAGCAGCAAAGGGGGTGGGGGGGCGCACACCGGGGAGCTGTTTTTT. Residues: CASSKGGGGAHTGELFF.

This clone was seen a handful of times. This rearrangement joins TRBV6-1 to TRBJ1-5; D gene unclear. The length of the CDR3 is 14 residues. From germline, CDR1 is MNHNS and CDR2 SASEGT. Deletions cut 5 bases from V and 0 bases from J, with 8 bases between. As DNA, the CDR3 is TGTGCCAGCAGTACAGTCGATAGCAATCAGCCCCAGCATTTT. Amino acids: CASSTVDSNQPQHF.

The chain recombines TRBV18 with TRBJ1-2; D remains unclear. Germline V gives CDR1 KGHSH, CDR2 LQKENI. Trimming stripped 3 bases from V and 14 bases from J, with 22 bases between. CDR3 length: 14 amino acids. CDR3 protein: CASSPDRDHRGGTF. CDR3 coding DNA: TGTGCCAGCTCACCGGACCGGGATCACCGCGGTGGGACCTTC.

V and J are TRBV6-5 and TRBJ2-7, with TRBD2 matching 8 bases. The CDR3 extends over 13 amino acids. The germline gives CDR1 MNHEY, CDR2 SVGAGI. V shed 10 bases and J 0 bases; nucleotides not matched to a gene: 5. The CDR3 sequence: CATQRESSYEQYF. Written as DNA, the CDR3 is TGTGCCACCCAGCGGGAGAGCTCCTACGAGCAGTACTTC.

The J gene is TRBJ1-5, the V gene TRBV5-6, with a possible D match to TRBD1 (6 bases). Germline assignment: CDR1 SGHDT and CDR2 YYEEEE. The V gene lost 5 bases and the J gene lost 6 bases, with 18 bases spanning the gap. The CDR3 covers 15 residues. DNA of the CDR3: TGTGCCAGCAGTGTGGGGTCAGGGGTGCGTCAGCCCCAGCATTTT. It specifies CASSVGSGVRQPQHF.

CDR3 nucleotide sequence: TGTGCCAGCAGCCAGGGGGGCTTTGAGGAGGAGCAGTACTTC. Amino acid sequence: CASSQGGFEEEQYF. This chain links TRBV11-3 with TRBJ2-7, with a possible D match to TRBD1 (7 bases). V was cut by 5 bases and J by 7 bases, with 18 bases left in between. The V gene's germline CDR1 is SGHNT and CDR2 YENEEA. The CDR3 is 14 amino acids.

The J gene is TRBJ1-1, the V gene TRBV7-8, with D perhaps TRBD1 (6 bases). The V end was cut by 5 bases, the J end by 1 base, with 20 bases between. This CDR3 region has 17 residues. CDR1 SGHVS and CDR2 FQNEAQ come from the germline V gene. The CDR3 nucleotides are TGTGCCAGCAGCCGAGCGGGGGGGGCTTGGGAGAACACTGAAGCTTTCTTT. Translation gives CASSRAGGAWENTEAFF.

This chain links TRBV9 with TRBJ1-5, with no clear D. Germline V gene lookup returns CDR1 SGDLS and CDR2 YYNGEE. Between the trimmed V and J ends, which lost 7 bases and 0 bases, there was a span of 11 bases. There are 14 residues in the CDR3. Here the CDR3 reads CASAEGYSNQPQHF. The CDR3 nucleotides are TGTGCCAGCGCGGAAGGATATAGCAATCAGCCCCAGCATTTT.

Comment on this clone: Distinct nucleotide sequences in the sample also encode this CDR3. The chain has TRBV7-9 and TRBJ1-1; possibly TRBD1 for D (5 bases). This CDR3 region has 13 residues. Germline V CDR1 and CDR2: SEHNR, FQNEAQ (reference sequence). V was pared by 3 bases and J by 4 bases, with 9 bases between. CDR3 sequence (DNA): TGTGCCAGCAGCTTGGGGGGGATCACTGAAGCTTTCTTT. Its translation is CASSLGGITEAFF.

The rearrangement links TRBV7-2 to TRBJ1-2; no clear D gene. The V gene lost 5 bases and the J gene lost 3 bases, with 16 bases spanning the gap. CDR1 is SGHTA, CDR2 FQGNSA, per germline. CDR3 size: 15 residues. The CDR3 spells CASSRKVGGDYGYTF. The CDR3 DNA sequence: TGTGCCAGCAGCCGCAAGGTCGGCGGGGACTATGGCTACACCTTC.

V usage is TRBV13 and J usage is TRBJ2-2; D is uncertain. CDR3 length equals 12 residues. The germline V gene has CDR1 PRHDT and CDR2 FYEKMQ (reference sequence). V was cut by 3 bases and J by 4 bases, with 3 bases left in between. This CDR3 reads CASSFITGELFF. CDR3 DNA sequence: TGTGCCAGCAGCTTTATCACCGGGGAGCTGTTTTTT.

This chain uses TRBV11-2 with TRBJ2-1; no clear D. The CDR3 length is 12 residues. Trimming shortened V by 4 bases and J by 10 bases, and 11 bases separated the two germline ends. Germline loops: CDR1 SGHAT, CDR2 FQNNGV. CDR3 residues: CASSSPPREQFF. The CDR3 DNA is TGTGCCAGCAGCTCCCCCCCTAGAGAGCAGTTCTTC.

A note on this clone: A junction boundary mismatches the germline segment, possibly from a read error. This rearrangement joins TRBV6-1 to TRBJ2-4; 10 bases are shared with TRBD2. This CDR3 comprises 16 residues. Germline V CDR1 and CDR2: MNHNS, SASEGT. CDR3 DNA sequence: TGTGCCAGCAGTCAAGCGGGGGGGTCGTGGGAAAACATTCAGTACTTC. It translates to CASSQAGGSWENIQYF.

The rearrangement links TRBV11-3 to TRBJ2-3; 9 positions agree with TRBD2. Germline lookup yields CDR1 SGHNT and CDR2 YENEEA. The CDR3 is 13 amino acids. V was pared by 6 bases and J by 2 bases, with 0 bases of the junction left unmatched. The CDR3 DNA follows: TGTGCCAGCAGGGGACTAGCCACAGATACGCAGTATTTT. Translation: CASRGLATDTQYF.

This clone came up a few times. Here the CDR3 DNA reads TGTGCCTGGAGGGGGACAGGAGATCAGCCCCAGCATTTT. Its protein is CAWRGTGDQPQHF. The chain combines TRBV30 with TRBJ1-5; 8 bases map to TRBD1. V lost 3 bases to trimming and J lost 5 bases; unmatched junction nucleotides: 3. Germline V lookup: CDR1 GTSNPN, CDR2 SVGIG (reference sequence). The CDR3 runs to 13 residues.

V is TRBV4-2 and J is TRBJ1-5; D may be TRBD1 (6 bases). The CDR3 totals 15 residues. Germline V gene sequence: CDR1 LGHNA, CDR2 YNFKEQ. The V end lost 1 base, the J end lost 5 bases, and 12 bases lay between the germline ends. In DNA, the CDR3 is TGTGCCAGCAGCCAAGTCCCAGGGGCGTATCAGCCCCAGCATTTT. Translation gives CASSQVPGAYQPQHF.

The V call is TRBV6-5, the J call TRBJ1-1, with 7 positions matching TRBD1. Germline-derived CDR1 and CDR2 are MNHEY and SVGAGI. The CDR3 runs to 13 residues. J lost 8 bases, V lost 2 bases, and 5 bases had no gene match. The CDR3 loop reads CASSYGQAFEAFF. The CDR3 DNA reads as TGTGCCAGCAGTTACGGACAGGCCTTCGAAGCTTTCTTT.

V is TRBV10-3 and J is TRBJ1-5, with 10 bases lining up with TRBD1. Trimming cost V 3 bases and J 0 bases; bases outside gene matches: 5. The CDR3 is 17 residues long. The germline V gene has CDR1 ENHRY and CDR2 SYGVKD. The CDR3 spells CAISEWDRGNSNQPQHF. In DNA form, the CDR3 reads TGTGCCATCAGTGAATGGGACAGGGGCAATAGCAATCAGCCCCAGCATTTT.

The genes are TRBV27 and TRBJ2-1, with a possible D match to TRBD2 (5 bases). The germline V gene has CDR1 MNHEY and CDR2 SMNVEV (reference sequence). The CDR3 totals 14 residues. V lost 4 bases, J lost 4 bases, and 11 bases lay in between. The CDR3 bases are TGTGCCAGCAGTTACGTTAGCGATTACAATGAGCAGTTCTTC. The encoded protein is CASSYVSDYNEQFF.

This chain links TRBV30 with TRBJ2-5; D ambiguous. The J call is in doubt because the DNA end fits TRBJ2-7 better. The germline gives CDR1 GTSNPN, CDR2 SVGIG (reference sequence). The CDR3 consists of 15 residues. CDR3 region: CAWSPHYWFSYEQYF. CDR3 DNA: TGTGCCTGGTCGCCGCATTACTGGTTTTCCTACGAGCAGTACTTC.

J is TRBJ1-2 and V is TRBV2; 8 bases are a match to TRBD1. The CDR3 contains 15 residues. V shed 10 bases, J shed 1 base, and the junction held 11 bases outside the gene matches. Germline V gene lookup returns CDR1 SNHLY and CDR2 FYNNEI. The CDR3 nucleotides read TGTGCCATCGACAGGGGATCCCCTAATAACTATGGCTACACCTTC. It yields the protein CAIDRGSPNNYGYTF. Together with reference TRBV2 and TRBJ1-2, the CDR3 gives the full variable domain: EPEVTQTPSHQVTQMGQEVILRCVPISNHLYFYWYRQILGQKVEFLVSFYNNEISEKSEIFDDQFSVERPDGSNFTLKIRSTKLEDSAMYFCAIDRGSPNNYGYTFGSGTRLTVV.

The chain is built from TRBV18 and TRBJ1-1; no reliable D call. The CDR3 contains 17 residues. V lost 3 bases to trimming and J lost 5 bases, with 22 bases between them. CDR1 is KGHSH and CDR2 is LQKENI in the germline V gene. CDR3 sequence (DNA): TGTGCCAGCTCACCCTTTGAGTTAATTGTATATTGGACTGAAGCTTTCTTT. Its protein is CASSPFELIVYWTEAFF.

A single count supports this clone. This chain uses TRBV19 with TRBJ1-2, with TRBD1 as a possible D gene (5 bases). V was trimmed by 4 bases and J by 2 bases, leaving 8 bases between them. Per germline, CDR1 LNHDA and CDR2 SQIVND (reference sequence). The CDR3 totals 13 residues. This chain's CDR3 is CASSTGRNYGYTF. The CDR3 DNA follows: TGTGCCAGTAGTACAGGGCGCAACTATGGCTACACCTTC.

The V gene is TRBV5-3, the J gene TRBJ1-1, with D possibly TRBD1 on 5 matching bases. Being an ORF, TRBV5-3 has a function that is uncertain. The ends were cut back, 3 bases at V and 4 bases at J, with 13 bases in the middle. The length of the CDR3 is 14 residues. CDR3 amino acids: CARSSRARSTEAFF. In DNA, the CDR3 is TGTGCCAGAAGCTCCAGGGCCCGGAGCACTGAAGCTTTCTTT.

CDR3 sequence reads: CASSVDPSGTYEQYF. As DNA, the CDR3 is TGTGCCAGCAGCGTAGACCCTAGCGGAACCTACGAGCAGTACTTC. V and J are TRBV9 and TRBJ2-7; 7 nucleotides align to TRBD2. With 0 bases clipped from V and 2 bases from J, the junction kept 5 bases outside the gene matches. CDR3 length: 15 residues. Germline V CDR1 and CDR2: SGDLS, YYNGEE.

This clone has only a few counts. The chain combines TRBV2 with TRBJ2-1; the D gene is possibly TRBD2 (5 bases). The CDR3 loop spans 15 amino acids. The germline V and J ends were trimmed by 4 bases and 3 bases, with 13 bases remaining between them. Germline CDR1 SNHLY, CDR2 FYNNEI. CDR3 in amino acids: CASSGPLGSYNEQFF. The CDR3 DNA follows: TGTGCCAGCAGTGGTCCCCTGGGGAGCTACAATGAGCAGTTCTTC.

The chain combines TRBV27 with TRBJ2-7; 12 nucleotides align to TRBD2. Unmatched junction bases numbered 8, after V lost 6 bases and J lost 5 bases. Germline lookup yields CDR1 MNHEY and CDR2 SMNVEV (reference sequence). CDR3 length equals 15 residues. CDR3 residues: CASSLTSGGFDEQYF. The CDR3 DNA reads TGTGCCAGCAGCCTGACTAGCGGGGGCTTCGACGAGCAGTACTTC.

The chain couples TRBV15 to TRBJ2-5, with D possibly TRBD2 on 6 matching bases. V gave up 3 bases and J gave up 2 bases, with 13 bases separating them. Germline assignment: CDR1 LNHNV and CDR2 YYDKDF (reference sequence). The CDR3 length is 15 residues. CDR3 sequence: CATSSLGGEQETQYF. The DNA of the CDR3 is TGTGCCACCAGCAGCCTAGGCGGGGAGCAAGAGACCCAGTACTTC. Complete variable domain (other parts from reference TRBV15 and TRBJ2-5): DAMVIQNPRYQVTQFGKPVTLSCSQTLNHNVMYWYQQKSSQAPKLLFHYYDKDFNNEADTPDNFQSRRPNTSFCFLDIRSPGLGDTAMYLCATSSLGGEQETQYFGPGTRLLVL.

The chain couples TRBV5-1 to TRBJ1-3; D might be TRBD1 (5 bases). The length of the CDR3 is 15 residues. Trimming stripped 0 bases from V and 2 bases from J, with 9 bases between. CDR1 SGHRS and CDR2 YFSETQ come from the germline V gene. This chain's CDR3 is CASSLDGAPGNTIYF. The CDR3 region has the DNA TGCGCCAGCAGCTTGGATGGGGCACCTGGAAACACCATATATTTT.